The next 10 T cell receptor beta chains were all read from a single sample in a study of beta chain features in type 1 diabetes. Their specific antigens are unknown. Study-level points and caveats: TCRB CDR3s from Type 1 diabetes patients were moderately but significantly shorter in all four CD4+ subsets.

cDNA synthesis used the whole RNA isolate, giving expressed TCRB sequences. Data came from immunoSEQ multiplex PCR; TCRdb stores just in-frame clones and leaves some out. The profile shows hundreds of thousands of clones, roughly 13% of them singletons. Sequencing used naive CD4+ T cells from blood. The receptors were gathered from a man aged 25-45 years with type 1 diabetes.

In this sample, this clone turned up a few times. The chain links TRBV28 to TRBJ2-7; 10 bases agree with TRBD2. V shed 2 bases, J shed 7 bases, and the junction held 2 bases outside the gene matches. The CDR3 is 13 residues long. Germline V CDR1 and CDR2: MDHEN, SYDVKM. CDR3 amino acids: CASSLVAGGEQYF. The CDR3 DNA follows: TGTGCCAGCAGTTTAGTAGCGGGAGGAGAGCAGTACTTC.

This clone was seen more than once but under ten times. The chain joins TRBV5-1 to TRBJ2-3; TRBD2 matches at 7 bases. V gave up 0 bases and J gave up 5 bases; unmatched junction bases: 6. This CDR3 has 15 residues. Germline CDR1 is SGHRS and CDR2 is YFSETQ. The CDR3 bases are TGCGCCAGCAGCTTGGCCAGGGAGGGGCGAGATACGCAGTATTTT. Amino acid sequence: CASSLAREGRDTQYF.

The rearrangement joins TRBV18 to TRBJ2-7; TRBD2 is a possible D gene (5 bases). Germline CDR1 is KGHSH and CDR2 is LQKENI. With 1 base removed from V and 2 bases from J, the gap between germline ends came to 15 bases. The CDR3 contains 16 residues. The CDR3 reads CASSPQEGGLAYEQYF. The CDR3 DNA reads TGTGCCAGCTCACCACAAGAAGGCGGACTTGCCTACGAGCAGTACTTC. The full variable domain, completed using reference TRBV18 and TRBJ2-7, is NAGVMQNPRHLVRRRGQEARLRCSPMKGHSHVYWYRQLPEEGLKFMVYLQKENIIDESGMPKERFSAEFPKEGPSILRIQQVVRGDSAAYFCASSPQEGGLAYEQYFGPGTRLTVT.

This clone has only a few counts. The V gene is TRBV6-1, the J gene TRBJ2-3; 8 bases align to TRBD2. The J segment lost 4 bases and the V segment lost 0 bases, leaving 3 bases of the junction unmatched. Germline V gives CDR1 MNHNS, CDR2 SASEGT. This CDR3 spans 15 amino acids. CDR3 region: CASSEAGREADTQYF. CDR3 DNA: TGTGCCAGCAGTGAAGCGGGGCGGGAGGCAGATACGCAGTATTTT.

This clone turned up a few times. V usage is TRBV7-3 and J usage is TRBJ2-5; 12 bases agree with TRBD2. The germline gives CDR1 SGHTA, CDR2 FQGTGA. This CDR3 has 14 residues. J lost 2 bases, V lost 5 bases, and 0 bases had no gene match. The CDR3 loop is CASSLAGGQETQYF. DNA of the CDR3: TGTGCCAGCAGCCTAGCGGGAGGGCAAGAGACCCAGTACTTC.

This clone has only a few counts. The rearrangement links TRBV7-9 to TRBJ1-4; TRBD1 aligns across 8 bases. The CDR3 extends over 17 amino acids. V lost 5 bases, J lost 4 bases, and 12 bases stayed unmatched. CDR1 is SEHNR, CDR2 FQNEAQ, per germline (reference sequence). The CDR3 DNA reads TGTGCCAGCAGCGCCGGGCAGGGGGCCTCGGGTAATGAAAAACTGTTTTTT. Its translation: CASSAGQGASGNEKLFF.

This clone has only a few counts. In nucleotides, the CDR3 is TGTGCCTGGAGTTCGGTGGCAGGCAATGAGCAGTTCTTC. Translating it yields CAWSSVAGNEQFF. The chain has TRBV30 and TRBJ2-1; D is unclear. Trimming left V 2 bases short and J 6 bases short, with 11 bases between. CDR1 is GTSNPN and CDR2 is SVGIG in the germline V gene (reference sequence). The CDR3 covers 13 residues.

This clone was observed a handful of times. The chain links TRBV9 to TRBJ2-1; D remains ambiguous. The germline V gene has CDR1 SGDLS and CDR2 YYNGEE. The CDR3 contains 13 residues. V gave up 2 bases and J gave up 12 bases, with 15 bases separating them. The CDR3 sequence: CASSVFSSGRQFF. DNA of the CDR3: TGTGCCAGCAGCGTCTTTAGTTCAGGCCGGCAGTTCTTC. Complete variable domain (other parts from reference TRBV9 and TRBJ2-1): DSGVTQTPKHLITATGQRVTLRCSPRSGDLSVYWYQQSLDQGLQFLIQYYNGEERAKGNILERFSAQQFPDLHSELNLSSLELGDSALYFCASSVFSSGRQFFGPGTRLTVL.

This chain uses TRBV7-8 with TRBJ2-7; unclear D gene. The CDR3 loop spans 13 amino acids. The ends were cut back, 2 bases at V and 3 bases at J, with 8 bases in the middle. Germline V gene data show CDR1 as SGHVS and CDR2 as FQNEAQ. The CDR3 loop is CASSLNGYYEQYF. In DNA form, the CDR3 reads TGTGCCAGCAGCTTAAACGGTTACTACGAGCAGTACTTC. Looking up the rest from reference TRBV7-8 and TRBJ2-7 gives the full variable domain: GAGVSQSPRYKVAKRGQDVALRCDPISGHVSLFWYQQALGQGPEFLTYFQNEAQLDKSGLPSDRFFAERPEGSVSTLKIQRTQQEDSAVYLCASSLNGYYEQYFGPGTRLTVT.

This chain uses TRBV9 with TRBJ1-4; D might be TRBD1 (5 bases). Germline loops: CDR1 SGDLS, CDR2 YYNGEE. Trimming shortened V by 3 bases and J by 7 bases, and 19 bases separated the two germline ends. The length of the CDR3 is 16 residues. CDR3 sequence (DNA): TGTGCCAGCAGCGGCGGGGCGGGGGAGGTTGGTGAAAAACTGTTTTTT. This translates into CASSGGAGEVGEKLFF.